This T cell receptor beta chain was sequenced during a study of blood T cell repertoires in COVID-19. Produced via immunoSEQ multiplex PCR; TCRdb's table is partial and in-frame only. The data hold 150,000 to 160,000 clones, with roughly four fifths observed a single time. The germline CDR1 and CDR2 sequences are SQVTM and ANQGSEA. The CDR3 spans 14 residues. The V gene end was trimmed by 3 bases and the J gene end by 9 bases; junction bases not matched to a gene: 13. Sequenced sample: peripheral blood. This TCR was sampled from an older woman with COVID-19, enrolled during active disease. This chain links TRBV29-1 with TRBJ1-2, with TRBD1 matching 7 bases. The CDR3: CSVERGPGEWSYTF. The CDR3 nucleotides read TGCAGCGTTGAGAGGGGGCCCGGCGAATGGAGCTACACCTTC.